Sequencing of this T cell receptor beta chain was carried out in a study of shared clonotypes between healthy human individuals. Study-wide points: Naive subsets, compared against memory subsets, generally had larger estimated richness values.

Worth noting for this clone: Antigen: not known. The same CDR3 arises from other DNA sequences in this sample as well.

Clones were read by immunoSEQ multiplex PCR, and TCRdb kept only the in-frame ones, dropping some. The sample holds more than 2 million clones, 90% to 95% seen once. Cells designated naive CD8 were CD45RO-negative and were positively selected for CCR7, with terminally differentiated effector memory CD45RA+ cells excluded. All donors were Caucasian adults living in Nashville, Tennessee. This CDR3 region has 14 residues. V dropped 2 bases and J dropped 1 base, with 8 bases sitting between them. CDR1 and CDR2 (germline): MNHEY, SVGAGI. The genes are TRBV6-5 and TRBJ1-1; no definite D call. The clonotype comes from a man aged 18 to 35 in good health. Some clones in this sample may be carry-over from other donors' samples. The sample comprised naive CD8+ T cells from PBMCs. CDR3 DNA: TGTGCCAGCAGTTACGGTGGTGCGAACACTGAAGCTTTCTTT. Residues: CASSYGGANTEAFF.